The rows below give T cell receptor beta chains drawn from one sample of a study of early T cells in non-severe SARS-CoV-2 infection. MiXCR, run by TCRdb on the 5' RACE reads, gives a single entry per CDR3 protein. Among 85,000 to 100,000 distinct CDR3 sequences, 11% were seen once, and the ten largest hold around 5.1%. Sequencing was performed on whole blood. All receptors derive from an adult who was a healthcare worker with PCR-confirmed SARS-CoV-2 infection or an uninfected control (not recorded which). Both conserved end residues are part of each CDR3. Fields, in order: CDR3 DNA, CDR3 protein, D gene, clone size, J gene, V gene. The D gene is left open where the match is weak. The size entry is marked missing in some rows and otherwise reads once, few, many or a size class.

TGCAGTGCTCAGGACAGGCGAGCGGGAAAGACCTACGAGCAGTACTTC CSAQDRRAGKTYEQYF NA few TRBJ2-7 TRBV20-1
TGTGCCAGCAGCCAAAGGGCCAGGGTGACCACTGAAGCTTTCTTT CASSQRARVTTEAFF NA few TRBJ1-1 TRBV3-1
TGTGCCAGCAGCTCACAGGGGGCAACTAATGAAAAACTGTTTTTT CASSSQGATNEKLFF TRBD1 many TRBJ1-4 TRBV7-8
TGTGCCAGCTCTCAGGGAAACTATGGCTGCACCTTC CASSQGNYGCTF NA NA TRBJ1-2 TRBV27
TGTGCCATCAGTGAGTCGGGGAACAGCTATGGCTACACCTTC CAISESGNSYGYTF NA NA TRBJ1-2 TRBV10-3
TGTGCCAGCGGGAAACACGGAAACACCATATATTTT CASGKHGNTIYF NA many TRBJ1-3 TRBV7-9
TGTGCCAGCAGCCCCGGACAGGGGAATAGCGAGCAGTACTTC CASSPGQGNSEQYF TRBD1 many TRBJ2-7 TRBV13
TGTGCCAGCAGCCCCGCCCGGGTAAACAATGAGCAGTTCTTC CASSPARVNNEQFF NA many TRBJ2-1 TRBV7-2
TGTGCCAGCAGTTTAGAGGCGGTGGGGAAGACCCAGTACTTC CASSLEAVGKTQYF NA NA TRBJ2-5 TRBV28
TGTGCCAGCAGCTTAGGTCTAGATGAAAAACTGTTTTTT CASSLGLDEKLFF NA many TRBJ1-4 TRBV7-9
TGTGCCAGCAGGGGATGGGATGAGCAGTTCTTC CASRGWDEQFF NA few TRBJ2-1 TRBV2
TGTGCCAGCAGCGTTTCAGAGGGCGAGCAGTACTTC CASSVSEGEQYF NA NA TRBJ2-7 TRBV9
TGTGCCAGCAGCGCCTTAGCGGGACAGACCTACGAGCAGTACTTC CASSALAGQTYEQYF NA NA TRBJ2-7 TRBV9
TGCAGTGCTAGAGGGACTTACAATGAGCAGTTCTTC CSARGTYNEQFF NA many TRBJ2-1 TRBV20-1
TGCAGTGCTAGAGTGCGTCGTCGCTCCTACAATGAGCAGTTCTTC CSARVRRRSYNEQFF NA NA TRBJ2-1 TRBV20-1
TGTGCCAGCAGCTCAGAGAACACTGAAGCTTTCTTT CASSSENTEAFF NA NA TRBJ1-1 TRBV7-9
TGTGCCAGCAGCACCCCTAGACAGGTAGCAGAGACCCAGTACTTC CASSTPRQVAETQYF NA few TRBJ2-5 TRBV25-1
TGTGCCAGCTTTGGTTCTAGCCGACTACAAGAGACCCAGTACTTC CASFGSSRLQETQYF NA few TRBJ2-5 TRBV28
TGTGCCAGCAGCCCCACACCTAACACTGAAGCTTTCTTT CASSPTPNTEAFF NA NA TRBJ1-1 TRBV7-9
TGTGCCAGCAGCGCCCGACTAGCGGGGGCTACCGGGGAGCTGTTTTTT CASSARLAGATGELFF TRBD2 NA TRBJ2-2 TRBV11-2
TGTGCCAGCAGTAGGGGATCGAACACTGAAGCTTTCTTT CASSRGSNTEAFF NA many TRBJ1-1 TRBV6-4
TGTGCCAGCAGTCGTTACCCAGGGGTCGAGCAGTACTTC CASSRYPGVEQYF NA many TRBJ2-7 TRBV13
TGCGCCAGCAGCTTGGGCGGGATCCGAGATACGCAGTATTTT CASSLGGIRDTQYF NA NA TRBJ2-3 TRBV5-1
TGTGCCAGCAGCCCCGGGACAGGGCTAAAGGCTTTCTTT CASSPGTGLKAFF TRBD1 few TRBJ1-1 TRBV12-3/TRBV12-4
TGTGCCAGCAGCGGGGACCGCGAAGGGTATGGCTACACCTTC CASSGDREGYGYTF NA few TRBJ1-2 TRBV7-9
TGCGCCAGCAGGGTAGGGGATTCACCCCTCCACTTT CASRVGDSPLHF NA few TRBJ1-6 TRBV5-1
TGTGCCAGCAGTTTCGGGACAGGGGTAGATAATGAGCAGTTCTTC CASSFGTGVDNEQFF TRBD1 NA TRBJ2-1 TRBV28
TGTGCCAGCAGCGTCAGCACCTACAATGAGCAGTTCTTC CASSVSTYNEQFF NA NA TRBJ2-1 TRBV9
TGCGCCAGCAGCTTGGGCGGGAGCGCGACCTACGAGCAGTACTTC CASSLGGSATYEQYF TRBD2 few TRBJ2-7 TRBV5-1
TGCAGTGCTGCGGCAGGATCGCGCTACACCTTC CSAAAGSRYTF NA few TRBJ1-2 TRBV20-1
TGCAGTGCTAACACAGGGGAAGGGCCCCACGAGCAGTACTTC CSANTGEGPHEQYF TRBD1 few TRBJ2-7 TRBV20-1
TGTGCCAGCGGATCAGAGTTAGGACCGAGAGGGGGTGGCTACACCTTC CASGSELGPRGGGYTF NA many TRBJ1-2 TRBV7-9
TGTGCCACCAGGGGGGGGGCGAATAATTCACCCCTCCACTTT CATRGGANNSPLHF TRBD1 NA TRBJ1-6 TRBV2
TGTGCCAGCAGTTTGAGGGGCACCCTCTCCTACGAGCAGTACTTC CASSLRGTLSYEQYF NA many TRBJ2-7 TRBV12-3/TRBV12-4
TGTGCCAGCAGCACTTTCGGGACAGGGGACTATGGCTACACCTTC CASSTFGTGDYGYTF TRBD1 NA TRBJ1-2 TRBV7-2
TGTGCCAGTAGTCCACGGATGGGAGCTAATGAAAAACTGTTTTTT CASSPRMGANEKLFF NA many TRBJ1-4 TRBV19
TGTGCCGCCTCGAGGGACAGGGCCTCCTACGAGCAGTACTTC CAASRDRASYEQYF TRBD1 many TRBJ2-7 TRBV10-3
TGTGCCAGCTCCCGGATGGGGCAGACAGATACGCAGTATTTT CASSRMGQTDTQYF NA many TRBJ2-3 TRBV18
TGCAGTGCTAGAAGGGCTGAAGCTTTCTTT CSARRAEAFF NA many TRBJ1-1 TRBV20-1